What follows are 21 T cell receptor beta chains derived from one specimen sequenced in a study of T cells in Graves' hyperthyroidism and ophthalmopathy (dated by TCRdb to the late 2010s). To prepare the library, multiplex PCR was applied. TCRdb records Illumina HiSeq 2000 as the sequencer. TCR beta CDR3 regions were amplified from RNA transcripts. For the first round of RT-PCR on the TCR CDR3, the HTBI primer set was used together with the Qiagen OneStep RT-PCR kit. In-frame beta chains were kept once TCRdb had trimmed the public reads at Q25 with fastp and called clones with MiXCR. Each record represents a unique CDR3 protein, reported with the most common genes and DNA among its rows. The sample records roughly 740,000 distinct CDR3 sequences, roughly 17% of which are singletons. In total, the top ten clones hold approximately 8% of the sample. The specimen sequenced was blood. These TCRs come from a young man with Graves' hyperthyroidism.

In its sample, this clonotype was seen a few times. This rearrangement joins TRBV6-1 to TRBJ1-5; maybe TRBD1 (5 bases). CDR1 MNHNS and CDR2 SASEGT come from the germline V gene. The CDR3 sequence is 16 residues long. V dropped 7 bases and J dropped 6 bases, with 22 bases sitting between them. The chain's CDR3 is CASIAGSFGQGQPQHF. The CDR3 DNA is TGTGCCAGCATCGCCGGGTCTTTTGGGCAGGGTCAGCCCCAGCATTTT.

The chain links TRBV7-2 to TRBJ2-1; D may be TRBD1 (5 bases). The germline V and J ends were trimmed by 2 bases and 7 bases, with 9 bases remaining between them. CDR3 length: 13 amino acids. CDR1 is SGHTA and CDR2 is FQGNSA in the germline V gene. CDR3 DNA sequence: TGTGCCAGCAGCTTAAGGGGCCGGAATGAGCAGTTCTTC. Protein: CASSLRGRNEQFF.

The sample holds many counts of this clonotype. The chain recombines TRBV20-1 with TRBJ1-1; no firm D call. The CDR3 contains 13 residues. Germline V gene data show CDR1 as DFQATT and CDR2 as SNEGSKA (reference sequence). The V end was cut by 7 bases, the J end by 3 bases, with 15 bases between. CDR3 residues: CSVESGLDTEAFF. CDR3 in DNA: TGCAGTGTGGAGTCGGGATTAGACACTGAAGCTTTCTTT.

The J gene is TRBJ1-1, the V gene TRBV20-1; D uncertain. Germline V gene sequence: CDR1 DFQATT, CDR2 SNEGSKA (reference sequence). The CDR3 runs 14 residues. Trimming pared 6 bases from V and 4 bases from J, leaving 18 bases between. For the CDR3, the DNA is TGCAGTGCACCACCCTCAAGAATCGGCACTGAAGCTTTCTTT. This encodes CSAPPSRIGTEAFF.

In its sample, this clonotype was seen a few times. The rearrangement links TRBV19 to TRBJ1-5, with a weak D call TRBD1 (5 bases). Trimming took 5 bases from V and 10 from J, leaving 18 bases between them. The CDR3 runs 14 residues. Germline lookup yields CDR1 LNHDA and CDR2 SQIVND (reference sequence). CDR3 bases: TGTGCCAGTAGTTTCGTAACCGGGACGGGCCCCCAGCATTTT. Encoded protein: CASSFVTGTGPQHF.

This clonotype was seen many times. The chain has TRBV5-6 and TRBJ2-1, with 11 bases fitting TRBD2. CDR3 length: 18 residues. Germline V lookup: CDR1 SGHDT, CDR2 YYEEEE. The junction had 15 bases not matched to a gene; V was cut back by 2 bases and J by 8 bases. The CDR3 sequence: CASSFSRLAGPLGDEQFF. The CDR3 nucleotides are TGTGCCAGCAGCTTCTCCCGACTAGCGGGACCGCTAGGCGATGAGCAGTTCTTC.

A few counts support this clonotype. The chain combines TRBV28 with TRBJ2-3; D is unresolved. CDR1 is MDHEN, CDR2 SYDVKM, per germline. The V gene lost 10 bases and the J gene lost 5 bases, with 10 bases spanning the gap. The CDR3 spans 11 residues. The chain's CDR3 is CATLTGDTQYF. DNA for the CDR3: TGTGCCACCCTTACGGGAGATACGCAGTATTTT.

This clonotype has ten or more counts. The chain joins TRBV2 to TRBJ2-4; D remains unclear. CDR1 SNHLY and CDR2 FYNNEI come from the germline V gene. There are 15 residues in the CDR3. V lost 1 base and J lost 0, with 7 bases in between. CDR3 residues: CASSEEAVAKNIQYF. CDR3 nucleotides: TGTGCCAGCAGTGAAGAGGCGGTAGCCAAAAACATTCAGTACTTC.

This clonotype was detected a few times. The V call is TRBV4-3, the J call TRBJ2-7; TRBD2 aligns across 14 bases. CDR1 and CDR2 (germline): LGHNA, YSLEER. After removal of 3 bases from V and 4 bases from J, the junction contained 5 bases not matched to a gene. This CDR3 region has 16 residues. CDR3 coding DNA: TGCGCCAGCAGCCACTCAGGACTAGCGGGGGGTTACGAGCAGTACTTC. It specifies CASSHSGLAGGYEQYF.

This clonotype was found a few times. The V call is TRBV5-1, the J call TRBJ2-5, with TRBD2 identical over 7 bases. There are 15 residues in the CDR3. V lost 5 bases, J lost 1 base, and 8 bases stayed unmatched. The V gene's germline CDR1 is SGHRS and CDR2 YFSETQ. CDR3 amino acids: CASRLGSSGQETQYF. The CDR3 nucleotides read TGCGCCAGCAGGCTAGGGTCTAGCGGCCAAGAGACCCAGTACTTC.

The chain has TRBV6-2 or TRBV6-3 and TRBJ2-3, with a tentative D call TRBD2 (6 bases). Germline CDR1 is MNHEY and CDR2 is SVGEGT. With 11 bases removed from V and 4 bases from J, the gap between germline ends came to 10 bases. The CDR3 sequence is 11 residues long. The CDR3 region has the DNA TGTGCCGCGGGACCATCAGATACGCAGTATTTT. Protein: CAAGPSDTQYF.

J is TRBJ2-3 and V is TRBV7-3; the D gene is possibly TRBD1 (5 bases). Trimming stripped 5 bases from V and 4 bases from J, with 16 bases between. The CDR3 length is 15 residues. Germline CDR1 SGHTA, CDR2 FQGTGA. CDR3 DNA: TGTGCCAGCAGCCCAAGGGGTAGTCCCGCAGATACGCAGTATTTT. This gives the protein CASSPRGSPADTQYF.

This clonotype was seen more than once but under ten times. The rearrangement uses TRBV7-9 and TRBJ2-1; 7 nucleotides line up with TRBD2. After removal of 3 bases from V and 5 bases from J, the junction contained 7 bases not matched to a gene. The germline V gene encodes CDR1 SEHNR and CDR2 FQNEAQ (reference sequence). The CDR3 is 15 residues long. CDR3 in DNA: TGTGCCAGCAGCTTGGAACGACTAGCCAACAATGAGCAGTTCTTC. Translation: CASSLERLANNEQFF.

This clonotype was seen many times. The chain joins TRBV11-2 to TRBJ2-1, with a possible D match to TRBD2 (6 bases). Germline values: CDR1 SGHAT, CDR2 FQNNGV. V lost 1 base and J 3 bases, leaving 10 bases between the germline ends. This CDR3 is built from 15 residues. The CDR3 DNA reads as TGTGCCAGCAGCTTAGGAGCGGGCCTCTACAATGAGCAGTTCTTC. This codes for CASSLGAGLYNEQFF.

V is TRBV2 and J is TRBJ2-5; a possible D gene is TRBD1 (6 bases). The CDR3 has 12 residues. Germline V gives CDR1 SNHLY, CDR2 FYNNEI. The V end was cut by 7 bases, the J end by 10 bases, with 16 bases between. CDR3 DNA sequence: TGTGCCAGCAAAATCGGGACACCTGTCCAGTACTTC. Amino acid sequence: CASKIGTPVQYF. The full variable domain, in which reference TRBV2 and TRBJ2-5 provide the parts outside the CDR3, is EPEVTQTPSHQVTQMGQEVILRCVPISNHLYFYWYRQILGQKVEFLVSFYNNEISEKSEIFDDQFSVERPDGSNFTLKIRSTKLEDSAMYFCASKIGTPVQYFGPGTRLLVL.

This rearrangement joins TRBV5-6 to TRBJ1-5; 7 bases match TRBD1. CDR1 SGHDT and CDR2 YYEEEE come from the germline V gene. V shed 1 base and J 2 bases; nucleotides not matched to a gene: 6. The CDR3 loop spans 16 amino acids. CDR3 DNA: TGTGCCAGCAGCTTGACAGGGGTTGGTGGCAATCAGCCCCAGCATTTT. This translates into CASSLTGVGGNQPQHF.

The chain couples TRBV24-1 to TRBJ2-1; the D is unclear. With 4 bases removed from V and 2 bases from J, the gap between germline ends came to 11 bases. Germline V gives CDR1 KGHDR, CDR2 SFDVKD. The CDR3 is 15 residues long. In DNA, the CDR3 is TGTGCCACCAGTGACGGCAATCTACCCTACAATGAGCAGTTCTTC. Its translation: CATSDGNLPYNEQFF.

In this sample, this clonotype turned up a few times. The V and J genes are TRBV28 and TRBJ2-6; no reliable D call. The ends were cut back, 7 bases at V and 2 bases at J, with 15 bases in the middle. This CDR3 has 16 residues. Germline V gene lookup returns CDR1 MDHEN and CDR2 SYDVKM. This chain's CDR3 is CASTLRSATGANVLTF. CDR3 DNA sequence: TGTGCCAGCACCCTCCGGAGCGCTACTGGGGCCAACGTCCTGACTTTC.

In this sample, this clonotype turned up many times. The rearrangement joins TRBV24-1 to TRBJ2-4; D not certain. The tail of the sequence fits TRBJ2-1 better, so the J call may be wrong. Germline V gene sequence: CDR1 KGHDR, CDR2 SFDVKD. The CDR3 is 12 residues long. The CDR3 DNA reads TGTGCCACCAGTGATTTGTTGGGAATTCAGTTCTTC. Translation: CATSDLLGIQFF.

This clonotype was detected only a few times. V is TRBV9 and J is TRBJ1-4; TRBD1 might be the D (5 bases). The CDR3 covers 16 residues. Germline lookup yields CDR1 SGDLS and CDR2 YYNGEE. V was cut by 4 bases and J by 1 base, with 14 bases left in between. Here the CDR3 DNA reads TGTGCCAGCAGCCCCGGGACGGCGGAAACTAATGAAAAACTGTTTTTT. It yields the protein CASSPGTAETNEKLFF. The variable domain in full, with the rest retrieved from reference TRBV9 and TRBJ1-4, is DSGVTQTPKHLITATGQRVTLRCSPRSGDLSVYWYQQSLDQGLQFLIQYYNGEERAKGNILERFSAQQFPDLHSELNLSSLELGDSALYFCASSPGTAETNEKLFFGSGTQLSVL.

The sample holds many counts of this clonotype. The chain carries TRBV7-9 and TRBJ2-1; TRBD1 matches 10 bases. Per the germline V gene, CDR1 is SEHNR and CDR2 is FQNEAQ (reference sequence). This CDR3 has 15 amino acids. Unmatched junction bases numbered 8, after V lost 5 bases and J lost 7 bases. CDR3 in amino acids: CASSTGTGAWNEQFF. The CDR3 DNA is TGTGCCAGCAGCACTGGGACAGGGGCCTGGAATGAGCAGTTCTTC.